This T cell receptor (beta chain) was obtained from a study of blood T cells in healthy people across ages (dated by TCRdb to between 2014 and 2017). At the level of the whole study: In model experiments, template switching captured about one uniquely barcoded TCR beta cDNA molecule for every two T cells. Age-related changes in TCR beta repertoire diversity were measured in the study by deep sequencing normalized with unique cDNA molecular identifiers. Donors were grouped into four age groups: young (average about 15 years), middle-aged (roughly 38), aged (around 62) and long-lived (approximately 78). To avoid experimental bias, donors of different ages were randomly spread across the sequencing lanes. Using the same blood draw, the study looked at two additional independent replicas of 1 million unique cDNA reads for two donors, one aged 18 to 30 and the other aged 80 or older.

Overall results and qualifications from the work: Estimates of total diversity from one million sequenced T cells were regarded as lower bounds and underestimates. Observed TCR beta diversity correlated strongly with the percentage of naive T cells measured by flow cytometry. Bulk unsorted PBMC profiling prevented conclusive comparison of naive and antigen-experienced compartments. Compared with the aged group, more naive CD4+ T cells, fewer expanded clones and increased TCR diversity were shown by the long-lived group, suggesting age selection. Because the CMV infection status of the donors was unknown, age-related changes in expanded clonotypes may potentially have been confounded. As age increased, observed TCR beta diversity per million T cells dropped in a roughly linear way, and a significant reduction was already evident by age around 41.

Preparation of the library involved 5' RACE. The sample was run on an Illumina HiSeq 2500. A second PCR of roughly 7 to 11 cycles was performed with a sample-barcoded 5' primer and a J-beta primer mix. A template-switch 5' adaptor carrying 12 random nucleotides introduced a unique molecular identifier onto each TCR beta cDNA molecule. Each sample yielded at least 2.5 million CDR3-containing paired-end reads. First-strand cDNA synthesis was performed from all RNA using the Mint cDNA synthesis kit, with priming by a TRBC-specific oligonucleotide. After uracil-DNA glycosylase treatment, a first 18-cycle PCR used universal primers M1SS and BC2_uni_R on all cDNA. In the authors' own workflow: For normalization, 1 million high-quality reads were randomly selected from each sample, with every read carrying a distinct molecular identifier. Reads with shared molecular identifiers were discarded instead of being binned into consensus sequences. CDR3 identification, clonotype clustering and error correction used MiTCR with a Q25 quality threshold and the strictest error-elimination algorithm. A nonparametric unseen species model with Euler transformation was used to estimate lower-bound total TCR beta diversity. TCRdb ran its own pipeline on the public reads, namely fastp trimming at Q25 and MiXCR clone calling, and kept in-frame beta chains. Entries are consolidated by CDR3 protein sequence, retaining the most common genes and DNA. The V and J calls come from TCRdb's annotation, not from the publication. The sample table contains 1,500,000 or so distinct CDR3 sequences; only one count was recorded for approximately 39% of them. The ten biggest clones cover 4% of the sample.

Systemically healthy Caucasian individuals from Russia, some 36 in total and aged about 6 to 95 years, were included as donors. Each donor gave approximately 10 milliliters of peripheral blood, collected into EDTA-treated Vacutainer tubes. Ficoll-Paque density-gradient centrifugation was used to isolate PBMCs, with at least 6.5 million per sample. Total RNA was extracted from PBMCs with Trizol reagent, with at least 6 micrograms obtained per sample. For every donor, an aliquot of PBMCs went through flow cytometry to measure the percentages of naive CD45RAhigh/CD27high T cells. CDR1 SNHLY and CDR2 FYNNEI were looked up in the germline V gene. V is cut by 5 bases and J by 8 bases, and the space between the germline ends is 15 bases. The CDR3 contains 14 residues, cysteine and phenylalanine counted. Only the CDR3 part of the read is kept: 42 bases, read in frame from the first base. This clonotype was observed a handful of times. Its antigen is unknown. No quality values exist for individual bases; no much larger clone is one base distant.

The receptor comes from a woman between 18 and 29 years old in good health. The chain is encoded by TRBV2 joined to TRBJ1-4, with no D gene named confidently. Sequencing used blood. The nucleotide sequence is given as TGTGCCAGCAGTTATCAGGATTATGCAGAAAAACTGTTTTTT. It specifies CASSYQDYAEKLFF.